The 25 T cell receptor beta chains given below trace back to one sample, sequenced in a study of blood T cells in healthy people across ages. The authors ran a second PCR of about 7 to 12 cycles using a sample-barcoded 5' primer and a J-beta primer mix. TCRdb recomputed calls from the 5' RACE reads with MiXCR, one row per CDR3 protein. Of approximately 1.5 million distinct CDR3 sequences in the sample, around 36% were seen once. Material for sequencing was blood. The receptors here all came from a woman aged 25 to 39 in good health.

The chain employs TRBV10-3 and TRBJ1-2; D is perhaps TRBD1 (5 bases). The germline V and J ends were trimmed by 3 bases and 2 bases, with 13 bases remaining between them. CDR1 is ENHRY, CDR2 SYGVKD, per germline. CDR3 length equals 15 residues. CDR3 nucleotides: TGTGCCATCAGTGATGGAATAGGGGAAAACTATGGCTACACCTTC. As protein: CAISDGIGENYGYTF.

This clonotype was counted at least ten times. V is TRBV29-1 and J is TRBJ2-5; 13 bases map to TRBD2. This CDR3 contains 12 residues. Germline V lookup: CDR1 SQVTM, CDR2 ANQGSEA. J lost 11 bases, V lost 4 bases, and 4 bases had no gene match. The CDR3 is CSVGLAGGPQYF. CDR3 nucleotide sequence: TGCAGCGTTGGACTAGCGGGAGGTCCACAGTACTTC.

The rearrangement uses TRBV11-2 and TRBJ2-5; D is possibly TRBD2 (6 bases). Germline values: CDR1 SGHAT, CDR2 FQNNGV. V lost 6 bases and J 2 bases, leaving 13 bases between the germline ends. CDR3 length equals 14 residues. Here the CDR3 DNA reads TGTGCCAGCAGGGTAGAGGGACTTCAAGAGACCCAGTACTTC. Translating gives CASRVEGLQETQYF. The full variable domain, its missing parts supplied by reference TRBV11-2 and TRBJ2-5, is EAGVAQSPRYKIIEKRQSVAFWCNPISGHATLYWYQQILGQGPKLLIQFQNNGVVDDSQLPKDRFSAERLKGVDSTLKIQPAKLEDSAVYLCASRVEGLQETQYFGPGTRLLVL.

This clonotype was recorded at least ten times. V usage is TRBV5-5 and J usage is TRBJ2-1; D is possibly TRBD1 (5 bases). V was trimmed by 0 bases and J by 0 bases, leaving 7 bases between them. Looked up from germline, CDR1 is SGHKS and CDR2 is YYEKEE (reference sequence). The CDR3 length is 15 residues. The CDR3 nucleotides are TGTGCCAGCAGCTTGGACAGGTACTCCTACAATGAGCAGTTCTTC. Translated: CASSLDRYSYNEQFF.

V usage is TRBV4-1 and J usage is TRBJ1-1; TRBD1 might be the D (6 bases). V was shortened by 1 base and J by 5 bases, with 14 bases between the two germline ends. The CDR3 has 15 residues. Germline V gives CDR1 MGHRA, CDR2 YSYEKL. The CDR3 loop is CASSQVLGARTEAFF. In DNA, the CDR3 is TGCGCCAGCAGCCAAGTACTGGGGGCAAGGACTGAAGCTTTCTTT.

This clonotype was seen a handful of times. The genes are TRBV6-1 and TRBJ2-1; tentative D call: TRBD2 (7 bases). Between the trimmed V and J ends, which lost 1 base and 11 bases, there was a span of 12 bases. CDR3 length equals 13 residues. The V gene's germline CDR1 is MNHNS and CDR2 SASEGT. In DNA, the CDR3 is TGTGCCAGCAGTGAAGGGGGGGGCGCCAAGCAGTTCTTC. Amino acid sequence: CASSEGGGAKQFF.

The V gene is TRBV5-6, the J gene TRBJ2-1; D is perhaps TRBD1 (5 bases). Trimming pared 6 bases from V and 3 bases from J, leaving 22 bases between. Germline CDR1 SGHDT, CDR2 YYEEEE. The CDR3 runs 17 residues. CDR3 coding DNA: TGTGCCAGCACCCCCCAGAGCAGGGTAGGGGACTACAATGAGCAGTTCTTC. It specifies CASTPQSRVGDYNEQFF.

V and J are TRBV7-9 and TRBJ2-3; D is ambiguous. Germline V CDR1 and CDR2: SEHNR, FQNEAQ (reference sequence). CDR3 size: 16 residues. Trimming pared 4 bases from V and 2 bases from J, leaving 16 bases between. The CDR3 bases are TGTGCCAGCAGCTCGCCGCCGAGGTCGCACACAGATACGCAGTATTTT. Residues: CASSSPPRSHTDTQYF.

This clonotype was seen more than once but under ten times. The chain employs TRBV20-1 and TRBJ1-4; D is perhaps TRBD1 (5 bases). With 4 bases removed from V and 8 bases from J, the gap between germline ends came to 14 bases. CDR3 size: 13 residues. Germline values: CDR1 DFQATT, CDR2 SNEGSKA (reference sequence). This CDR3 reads CSATPGTIEKLFF. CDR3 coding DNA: TGCAGTGCTACCCCGGGGACGATCGAAAAACTGTTTTTT.

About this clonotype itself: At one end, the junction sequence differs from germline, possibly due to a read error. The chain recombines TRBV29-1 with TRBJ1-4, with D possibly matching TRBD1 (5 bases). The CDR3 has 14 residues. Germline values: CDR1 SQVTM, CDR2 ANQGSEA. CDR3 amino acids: CSVTFMRSREKRFF. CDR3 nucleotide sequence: TGCAGCGTGACCTTCATGAGATCCAGGGAAAAACGGTTTTTT.

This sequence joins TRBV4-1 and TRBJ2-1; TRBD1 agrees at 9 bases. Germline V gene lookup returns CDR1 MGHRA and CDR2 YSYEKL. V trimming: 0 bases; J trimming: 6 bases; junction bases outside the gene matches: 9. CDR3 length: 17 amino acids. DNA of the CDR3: TGCGCCAGCAGCCAAGACGGGGGACAGGGTGTCCGCAATGAGCAGTTCTTC. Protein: CASSQDGGQGVRNEQFF.

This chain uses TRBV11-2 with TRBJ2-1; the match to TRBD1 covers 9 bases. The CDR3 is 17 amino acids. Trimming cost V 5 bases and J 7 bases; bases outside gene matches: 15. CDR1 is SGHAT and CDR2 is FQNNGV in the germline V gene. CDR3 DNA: TGTGCCAGCAGCATACTCGACGGGACAGGGATGAATAATGAGCAGTTCTTC. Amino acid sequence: CASSILDGTGMNNEQFF. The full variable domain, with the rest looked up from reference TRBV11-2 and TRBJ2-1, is EAGVAQSPRYKIIEKRQSVAFWCNPISGHATLYWYQQILGQGPKLLIQFQNNGVVDDSQLPKDRFSAERLKGVDSTLKIQPAKLEDSAVYLCASSILDGTGMNNEQFFGPGTRLTVL.

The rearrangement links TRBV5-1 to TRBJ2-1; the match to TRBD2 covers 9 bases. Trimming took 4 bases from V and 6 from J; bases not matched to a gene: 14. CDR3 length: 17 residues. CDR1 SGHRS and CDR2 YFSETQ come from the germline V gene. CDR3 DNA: TGCGCCAGCAGCACATTGCGGACAGCGGGAGGAACCAATGAGCAGTTCTTC. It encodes CASSTLRTAGGTNEQFF.

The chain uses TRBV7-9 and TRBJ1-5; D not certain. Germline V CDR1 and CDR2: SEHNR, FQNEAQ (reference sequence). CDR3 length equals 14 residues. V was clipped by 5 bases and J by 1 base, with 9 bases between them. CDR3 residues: CASSPIMSNQPQHF. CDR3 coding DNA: TGTGCCAGCAGCCCAATAATGAGCAATCAGCCCCAGCATTTT.

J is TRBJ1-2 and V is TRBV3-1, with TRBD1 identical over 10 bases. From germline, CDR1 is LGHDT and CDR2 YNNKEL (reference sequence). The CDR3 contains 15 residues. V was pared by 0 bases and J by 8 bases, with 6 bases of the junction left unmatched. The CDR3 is CASSQDVGTGAGYTF. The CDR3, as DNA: TGTGCCAGCAGCCAAGATGTCGGGACAGGGGCCGGCTACACCTTC.

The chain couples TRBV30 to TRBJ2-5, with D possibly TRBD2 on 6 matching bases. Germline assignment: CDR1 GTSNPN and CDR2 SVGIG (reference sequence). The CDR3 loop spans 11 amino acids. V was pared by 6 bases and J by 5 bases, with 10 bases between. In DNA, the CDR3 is TGTGCCTGTGTCGGAGGGGAGACCCAGTACTTC. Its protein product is CACVGGETQYF. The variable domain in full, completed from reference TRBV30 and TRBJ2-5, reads SQTIHQWPATLVQPVGSPLSLECTVEGTSNPNLYWYRQAAGRGLQLLFYSVGIGQISSEVPQNLSASRPQDRQFILSSKKLLLSDSGFYLCACVGGETQYFGPGTRLLVL.

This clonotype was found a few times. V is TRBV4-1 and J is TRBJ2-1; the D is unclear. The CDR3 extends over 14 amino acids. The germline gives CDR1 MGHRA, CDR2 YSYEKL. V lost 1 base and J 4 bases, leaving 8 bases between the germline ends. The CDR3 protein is CASSQVRAYNEQFF. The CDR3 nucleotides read TGCGCCAGCAGCCAAGTCCGGGCATACAATGAGCAGTTCTTC.

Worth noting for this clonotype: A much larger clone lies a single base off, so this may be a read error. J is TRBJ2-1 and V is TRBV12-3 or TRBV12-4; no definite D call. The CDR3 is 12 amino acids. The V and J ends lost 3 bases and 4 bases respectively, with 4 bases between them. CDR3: CASSFVYNEQFF. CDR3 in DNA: TGTGCCAGCAGTTTCGTATACAATGAGCAGTTCTTC.

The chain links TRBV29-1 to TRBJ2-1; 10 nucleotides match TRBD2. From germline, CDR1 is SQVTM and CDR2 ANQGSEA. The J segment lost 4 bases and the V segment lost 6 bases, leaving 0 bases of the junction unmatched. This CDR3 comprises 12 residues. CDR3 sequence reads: CSVLAGYNEQFF. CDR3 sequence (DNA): TGCAGCGTACTAGCGGGGTACAATGAGCAGTTCTTC.

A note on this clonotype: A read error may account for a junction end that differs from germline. DNA for the CDR3: TGTGCCGGCAGCCAGGGCCTTAGTGGATACACAGATACGCAGTATTTT. Its protein is CAGSQGLSGYTDTQYF. This chain connects TRBV4-2 to TRBJ2-3, with D possibly matching TRBD1 (5 bases). Germline lookup yields CDR1 LGHNA and CDR2 YNFKEQ. CDR3 size: 16 residues.

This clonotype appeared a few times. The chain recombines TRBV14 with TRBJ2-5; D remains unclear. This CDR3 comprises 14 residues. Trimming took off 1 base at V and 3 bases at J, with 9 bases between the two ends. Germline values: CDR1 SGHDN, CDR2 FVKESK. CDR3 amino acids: CASSQGGLEETQYF. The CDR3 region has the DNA TGTGCCAGCAGCCAAGGGGGTCTAGAAGAGACCCAGTACTTC.

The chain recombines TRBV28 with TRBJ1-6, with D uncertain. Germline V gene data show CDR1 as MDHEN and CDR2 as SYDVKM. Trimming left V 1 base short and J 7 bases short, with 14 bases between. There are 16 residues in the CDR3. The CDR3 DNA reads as TGTGCCAGCAGTTTATCGTTCCCCTCCTCGAATTCACCCCTCCACTTT. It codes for CASSLSFPSSNSPLHF.

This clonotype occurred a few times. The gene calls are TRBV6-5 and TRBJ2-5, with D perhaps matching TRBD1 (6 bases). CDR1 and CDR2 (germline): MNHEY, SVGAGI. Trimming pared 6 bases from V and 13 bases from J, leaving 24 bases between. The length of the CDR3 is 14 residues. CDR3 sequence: CASSPRGKQETVYF. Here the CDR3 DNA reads TGTGCCAGCAGCCCGAGGGGGAAGCAAGAGACTGTGTACTTC.

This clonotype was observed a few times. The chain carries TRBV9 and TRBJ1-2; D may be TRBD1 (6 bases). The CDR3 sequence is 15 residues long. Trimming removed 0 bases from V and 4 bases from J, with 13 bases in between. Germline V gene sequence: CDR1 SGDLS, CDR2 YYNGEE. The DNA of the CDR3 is TGTGCCAGCAGCGTAGATTCAGGAGGGGGCTATGGCTACACCTTC. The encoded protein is CASSVDSGGGYGYTF.

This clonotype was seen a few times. CDR3 region: CASSTRTSILYEQYF. CDR3 in DNA: TGTGCCAGCAGCACCAGGACAAGTATTCTATACGAGCAGTACTTC. The J gene is TRBJ2-7, the V gene TRBV7-9, with D tentatively TRBD1 (5 bases). Per germline, CDR1 SEHNR and CDR2 FQNEAQ (reference sequence). Trimming shortened V by 5 bases and J by 4 bases, and 18 bases separated the two germline ends. The CDR3 is 15 amino acids.